This section outlines one T cell receptor beta chain sequence together with its context. This record comes from a study of CD8 T cells in Susac syndrome. An amount of RNA that ranged from about 0.45 to 1 ug was reverse transcribed with random hexamers. TCRdb recomputed calls from the immunoSEQ multiplex PCR reads with MiXCR, one row per CDR3 protein. The data hold about 130,000 distinct CDR3 sequences, with just under 95% observed a single time. The CDR3 contains 15 residues. CDR1 KGHDR and CDR2 SFDVKD come from the germline V gene. V dropped 4 bases and J dropped 7; count of bases not matched to a gene: 7.

The sequence was obtained from a human donor with Susac syndrome. This chain connects TRBV24-1 to TRBJ2-1; 9 bases align to TRBD2. Sample: CD8+ T cells from PBMCs. The CDR3: CATSDVTSGQNEQFF. DNA of the CDR3: TGTGCCACCAGTGACGTCACTAGCGGGCAGAATGAGCAGTTCTTC.